The clone carrying this T cell receptor beta chain showed up many times. No antigen is known for it. TCRdb re-called the multiplex PCR reads through MiXCR, storing one row per CDR3 protein. This sample yields 120,000 or so distinct CDR3 sequences, of which about 20% are seen a single time; 3.5% to 4.5% belongs to the top ten. The data were obtained in a study of breast tumors, draining lymph nodes, adjacent tissues. General study points: Tumor TCR diversity was below lymph nodes but above nontumor tissue. Luminal-like breast cancer showed significantly greater tumor-nontumor repertoire similarity than basal-like breast cancer did.

The CDR3 covers 14 residues. Germline V lookup: CDR1 MNHNS, CDR2 SASEGT. V lost 5 bases to trimming and J lost 0 bases, with 11 bases between them. Samples came from axillary lymph nodes draining the breast cancer. The chain is built from TRBV6-1 and TRBJ2-7; D may be TRBD1 or TRBD2 (5 bases each). The source is a female donor with breast cancer. Some clones in this sample may be carry-over from other donors' samples. Sequenced input: axillary lymph node tissue. CDR3 nucleotides: TGTGCCAGCAGTTGGGACGCATACTCCTACGAGCAGTACTTC. This translates into CASSWDAYSYEQYF.